This entry lists 14 T cell receptor beta chains sequenced from one sample in a study of graft-versus-host responses after intestinal transplantation. This table comes from immunoSEQ multiplex PCR, and its TCRdb copy is limited to in-frame clones, with some not included. Of 99,000 or so clones listed, more than 75% are singletons. The source was PBMCs, collected 255 days after intestinal transplant. Every receptor here comes from a human patient who received an intestinal transplant, so some T cells may come from the graft donor.

The J gene is TRBJ1-2, the V gene TRBV7-2; possibly TRBD1 for D (5 bases). V lost 3 bases to trimming and J lost 7 bases, with 15 bases between them. The CDR3 totals 14 residues. In germline, CDR1 is SGHTA, CDR2 FQGNSA. In DNA form, the CDR3 reads TGTGCCAGCAGCTTGGTCCAGGGAAATTTTGGCTACACCTTC. Its translation: CASSLVQGNFGYTF.

About this clone itself: Sequence at one end of the junction differs from germline and may be a read error. The chain links TRBV5-1 to TRBJ1-1; D remains unclear. The CDR3 is 17 residues long. CDR1 SGHRS and CDR2 YFSETQ come from the germline V gene. CDR3 loop: CASSPLQSSVMNTKAFF. CDR3 sequence (DNA): TGCGCCAGCAGCCCGTTGCAATCCAGTGTTATGAACACTAAAGCTTTCTTT.

The chain employs TRBV15 and TRBJ2-1, with 7 bases identical to TRBD2. The CDR3 length is 14 residues. CDR1 and CDR2 from the germline V gene are LNHNV and YYDKDF (reference sequence). V trimming: 0 bases; J trimming: 6 bases; junction bases outside the gene matches: 2. The CDR3 sequence is CATSRDRTSNEQFF. CDR3 sequence (DNA): TGTGCCACCAGCAGAGATCGGACTAGCAATGAGCAGTTCTTC.

The chain links TRBV6-1 to TRBJ1-5, with 8 nucleotides matching TRBD1. CDR1 and CDR2 from the germline V gene are MNHNS and SASEGT. The CDR3 totals 12 residues. The V gene end was trimmed by 7 bases and the J gene end by 7 bases; junction bases not matched to a gene: 3. Here the CDR3 reads CASMQGAQPQHF. The CDR3 DNA follows: TGTGCCAGCATGCAGGGGGCGCAGCCCCAGCATTTT.

This clone was seen only once. The chain employs TRBV4-1 and TRBJ2-2; 8 nucleotides align to TRBD1. The CDR3 totals 19 residues. Germline CDR1 reads MGHRA; CDR2 reads YSYEKL. The V and J ends lost 3 bases and 4 bases, in that order; junction bases with no gene match: 16. CDR3 protein: CASSQGISGQVYSTGELFF. The CDR3, as DNA: TGCGCCAGCAGCCAGGGTATTTCGGGACAGGTATACAGCACCGGGGAGCTGTTTTTT.

The V and J genes are TRBV2 and TRBJ1-1, with TRBD1 matching over 10 bases. The junction had 8 bases not matched to a gene; V was cut back by 6 bases and J by 7 bases. The CDR3 runs 14 residues. The germline CDR1 and CDR2 sequences are SNHLY and FYNNEI. The DNA for the CDR3 is TGTGCCAGCAGGCCCCGACAGGGGGCTGATGAAGCTTTCTTT. Encoded protein: CASRPRQGADEAFF.

The chain recombines TRBV18 with TRBJ2-7; weak D call: TRBD1 (5 bases). The germline V and J ends were trimmed by 1 base and 5 bases, with 15 bases remaining between them. Germline CDR1 reads KGHSH; CDR2 reads LQKENI. The CDR3 is 15 amino acids. For the CDR3, the DNA is TGTGCCAGCTCACCACAGTCAGGGTTTGCCAACGAGCAGTACTTC. Its translation: CASSPQSGFANEQYF.

V is TRBV18 and J is TRBJ2-3; D unresolved. Per germline, CDR1 KGHSH and CDR2 LQKENI. V was shortened by 1 base and J by 0 bases, with 8 bases between the two germline ends. The CDR3 is made up of 15 amino acids. CDR3 coding DNA: TGTGCCAGCTCACCACAGCCAGTTAGCACAGATACGCAGTATTTT. This encodes CASSPQPVSTDTQYF.

The gene calls are TRBV5-1 and TRBJ1-6, with D possibly TRBD1 on 5 matching bases. Germline assignment: CDR1 SGHRS and CDR2 YFSETQ. The CDR3 extends over 17 amino acids. V lost 3 bases, J lost 8 bases, and 21 bases lay in between. The CDR3 DNA sequence: TGCGCCAGCAGCTGGACCGCCGGGACCGCCGTTGATTCACCCCTCCACTTT. Protein: CASSWTAGTAVDSPLHF.

The chain recombines TRBV5-6 with TRBJ2-2; TRBD2 matches 12 bases. Germline assignment: CDR1 SGHDT and CDR2 YYEEEE. V lost 0 bases, J lost 2 bases, and 5 bases stayed unmatched. The CDR3 has 18 amino acids. CDR3 region: CASSLATSGGLNTGELFF. The CDR3 coding sequence is TGTGCCAGCAGCTTGGCGACTAGCGGGGGCCTCAACACCGGGGAGCTGTTTTTT.

The chain links TRBV5-6 to TRBJ2-1, with D uncertain. The CDR3 consists of 11 residues. V was clipped by 4 bases and J by 7 bases, with 6 bases between them. CDR1 SGHDT and CDR2 YYEEEE come from the germline V gene. CDR3 coding DNA: TGTGCCAGCAGCCGGCAGAATGAGCAGTTCTTC. Translated, it gives CASSRQNEQFF.

V is TRBV7-9 and J is TRBJ2-5; weak D call: TRBD2 (5 bases). Trimming shortened V by 4 bases and J by 1 base, and 10 bases separated the two germline ends. Looked up from germline, CDR1 is SEHNR and CDR2 is FQNEAQ (reference sequence). The CDR3 covers 14 residues. CDR3 sequence (DNA): TGTGCCAGCAGCTCGAGGGCCCGCCAAGAGACCCAGTACTTC. Protein: CASSSRARQETQYF.

This clone has just a few counts. The V gene is TRBV19, the J gene TRBJ1-2; 9 positions agree with TRBD1. Germline values: CDR1 LNHDA, CDR2 SQIVND (reference sequence). V was pared by 7 bases and J by 8 bases, with 14 bases of the junction left unmatched. The length of the CDR3 is 15 residues. The CDR3 reads CASTPRDRVWRGYTF. In DNA, the CDR3 is TGTGCCAGTACGCCCCGGGACAGGGTTTGGAGGGGCTACACCTTC. Filled out from reference TRBV19 and TRBJ1-2, the complete variable domain reads DGGITQSPKYLFRKEGQNVTLSCEQNLNHDAMYWYRQDPGQGLRLIYYSQIVNDFQKGDIAEGYSVSREKKESFPLTVTSAQKNPTAFYLCASTPRDRVWRGYTFGSGTRLTVV.

This chain uses TRBV9 with TRBJ2-1; no firm D call. Germline loops: CDR1 SGDLS, CDR2 YYNGEE. The CDR3 has 13 amino acids. Between the trimmed V and J ends, which lost 1 base and 11 bases, there was a span of 13 bases. The CDR3 spells CASSVTPTEQQFF. In nucleotides, the CDR3 is TGTGCCAGCAGCGTAACCCCAACAGAGCAGCAGTTCTTC.